Listed below are T cell receptor beta chains from one sample, sequenced in a study of blood T cell repertoires in COVID-19. The method was immunoSEQ multiplex PCR; TCRdb's version includes in-frame clones alone and lacks a portion of them. The data show nearly 350,000 clones, about 93% seen once. The specimen sequenced was peripheral blood. All receptors come from a woman aged 18-35 years who had recovered from COVID-19. CDR3s include the opening cysteine and the closing phenylalanine or tryptophan. D genes are given only for firm matches. Expanded clones are given a class, and other clones once, few, many or no size at all.

j_gene	d_gene	v_gene	len	abundance	CDR3aa	CDR3nt
TRBJ1-1	TRBD1	TRBV9	13	NA	CASSQDRGAEAFF	TGTGCCAGCAGCCAGGACAGGGGAGCTGAAGCTTTCTTT
TRBJ2-2	NA	TRBV7-9	15	NA	CASSRPRELTGELFF	TGTGCCAGCAGCCGTCCTCGGGAATTAACCGGGGAGCTGTTTTTT
TRBJ1-6	NA	TRBV5-4	17	NA	CASSLEGSGSGDSPLHF	TGTGCCAGCAGCTTGGAAGGGTCCGGCTCGGGGGATTCACCCCTCCACTTT
TRBJ2-3	NA	TRBV9	16	NA	CASSVHEGVSTDTQYF	TGTGCCAGCAGCGTACACGAGGGGGTAAGCACAGATACGCAGTATTTT
TRBJ2-3	NA	TRBV27	13	NA	CASKQGRTDTQYF	TGTGCCAGCAAGCAGGGCCGCACAGATACGCAGTATTTT
TRBJ1-1	TRBD1	TRBV6-5	15	NA	CASSYTTGSNTEAFF	TGTGCCAGCAGTTACACGACAGGGTCGAACACTGAAGCTTTCTTT
TRBJ1-5	TRBD1	TRBV3-1/TRBV3-2	15	few	CASSRSGTGYQPQHF	TGTGCCAGCAGCCGCTCCGGGACAGGGTATCAGCCCCAGCATTTT
TRBJ2-3	NA	TRBV24-1	14	once	CATSDFSRADTQYF	TGTGCCACCAGTGATTTCTCTAGAGCAGATACGCAGTATTTT
TRBJ2-3	TRBD2	TRBV29-1	14	NA	CSVVLAGGADTQYF	TGCAGCGTTGTTCTAGCGGGAGGGGCAGATACGCAGTATTTT
TRBJ2-1	NA	TRBV11-3	12	NA	CASSFRGNEQFF	TGTGCCAGCAGCTTTCGGGGAAATGAGCAGTTCTTC
TRBJ1-1	NA	TRBV9	15	NA	CASSPPSFLNTEAFF	TGTGCCAGCAGCCCTCCCTCTTTTTTGAACACTGAAGCTTTCTTT
TRBJ2-3	TRBD2	TRBV5-1	16	NA	CASSERTSGDTDTQYF	TGCGCCAGCAGCGAACGGACTAGCGGGGACACAGATACGCAGTATTTT
TRBJ2-3	TRBD2	TRBV6-2/TRBV6-3	18	NA	CASSRGLAVGGPTDTQYF	TGTGCCAGCAGCCGAGGACTAGCGGTGGGGGGTCCCACAGATACGCAGTATTTT
TRBJ2-1	NA	TRBV11-3	14	NA	CASSFRGSGNEQFF	TGTGCCAGCAGCTTTAGAGGGAGCGGCAATGAGCAGTTCTTC
TRBJ1-2	TRBD1	TRBV4-1	15	NA	CASSQVTGTDYGYTF	TGCGCCAGCAGCCAAGTAACCGGGACAGACTATGGCTACACCTTC
TRBJ1-2	NA	TRBV7-2	16	NA	CASSLVLLRSNYGYTF	TGTGCCAGCAGCTTAGTCCTGCTGCGATCTAACTATGGCTACACCTTC
TRBJ1-1	TRBD1	TRBV25-1	15	NA	CASSEGQGAFTEAFF	TGTGCCAGCAGTGAGGGACAGGGGGCCTTCACTGAAGCTTTCTTT